The T cell receptor (beta chain) described here comes from a study of blood T cell repertoires in COVID-19 (TCRdb year 2020). In terms of the full investigation: Samples from collaborators originated in the United States, Italy and Spain and spanned both the acute and convalescent phases of COVID-19. Where available, HLA class I and class II types were obtained from metadata supplied by the sample provider rather than from assay-based typing. Deeply sampled blood TCRbeta repertoires from subjects exposed to, actively infected with, or recovered from COVID-19 were included in the dataset. A freely available public database, intended as a resource for researchers studying the immune response to SARS-CoV-2, is where the repertoires were released. The prospective study material was composed of cDNA or gDNA derived from T cells, B-cell-depleted T cells, or PBMCs. Nearly every sample came with metadata listing a de-identified subject ID, COVID-19 status, age in years and sex. Samples were obtained from the ongoing ImmuneRACE study (first 160 participants) and from 1,254 subjects provided by 6 global collaborators. Broader findings and caveats from the paper: Clinical and demographic metadata were provided uncurated, with the amount varying by source and participant.

Of note for this clone: Its antigen is currently not known. No much larger clone is present one base from it, and per-base qualities are unavailable.

Inclusive of the bounding cysteine and phenylalanine, the CDR3 is 13 residues long. Of all the DNA, just the CDR3 is kept, 39 bases in frame from base 1. The germline V gene specifies MNHEY as CDR1 and SVGAGI as CDR2. Trimming removed 8 bases from V and 5 bases from J; the gene matches leave 6 bases unexplained. The collaborating institutions used their own protocols to collect whole blood in K2EDTA tubes. Collaborator samples were shipped for TCRbeta analysis as frozen whole blood, isolated PBMCs, or DNA extracted from either sample type. TCRbeta CDR3 regions were amplified from genomic DNA by means of the immunoSEQ Assay, a bias-controlled multiplex PCR. The study's processing was this. Within the assay, amplification of reference gene primers was used to estimate how many nucleated cells each sample contained. To quantify the absolute abundance of each unique TCRbeta CDR3 rearrangement, sequence reads were collapsed and filtered. For each sample, productive Simpson clonality was calculated as the square root of Simpson's diversity index over productive rearrangements. As stored in TCRdb, this immuneACCESS dataset retains in-frame rearrangements with V and J assigned. A fraction of the clones does not appear; measured against another copy, unresolved V genes explain less than half of the discrepancy, and the remainder lacks a known reason. D and trimming were read from the DNA, whereas the V and J calls and clone size are those reported in that table. Present in this sample are just under 80,000 clones, roughly 88% of which were seen just once. Together, the top ten hold under 55% of the sample.

Sequencing used peripheral blood. The rearrangement joined TRBV6-5 to TRBJ2-7; the junction holds 10 bases that match TRBD1. The sequence came from a human donor in a cohort sampled during active COVID-19. The sequenced DNA: TGTGCCAGCCGTCGACAGGGGGCCCACGAGCAGTACTTC. Its protein product is CASRRQGAHEQYF.